This TCR beta chain was found in a study of blood T cell repertoires in COVID-19. At the level of the study: Donors in the United States, Italy and Spain gave samples during acute or convalescent COVID-19. Sample material is recorded as cDNA or gDNA derived from T cells, B-cell-depleted T cells, or PBMCs.

Trimming shortened V by 6 bases and J by 3 bases, and 14 bases separated the two germline ends. The CDR3 length is 14 residues. CDR1 and CDR2 from the germline V gene are ENHRY and SYGVKD. In Seattle, patients joined the study during active infection and were tracked longitudinally. Per the original data handling: Reference gene primer amplification gave estimated nucleated cell counts. The table came from immunoSEQ multiplex PCR; TCRdb's copy has only in-frame clones and leaves some out. D and trimming were read from the DNA, whereas the V and J calls and clone size are those reported in that table. Of about 170,000 clones in the sample, approximately 85% are singletons; the top ten hold under 3.5%.

This chain links TRBV10-3 with TRBJ2-5, with D perhaps matching TRBD2 (6 bases). This clonotype originated in a woman aged 80 or over with COVID-19, enrolled during active disease. Sequencing used peripheral blood. CDR3 protein: CAISARGSEETQYF. DNA of the CDR3: TGTGCCATCAGCGCTCGGGGGTCGGAAGAGACCCAGTACTTC.